This T cell receptor beta chain comes out of a study of T cells in Graves' hyperthyroidism and ophthalmopathy. Study in general: Peripheral blood was drawn at first diagnosis, prior to all treatment.

This clonotype was detected a few times. No antigen is known for it. Regions amplified from RNA transcripts were the TCR beta CDR3 regions. Researchers ran a first-round RT-PCR on the TCR CDR3 using the HTBI primer set. TCRdb reanalysed the multiplex PCR reads using MiXCR and keeps one entry per CDR3 protein. The sample lists hundreds of thousands of distinct CDR3 sequences, roughly 15% occurring once. The CDR3 covers 16 residues. Trimming took off 5 bases at V and 4 bases at J, with 19 bases between the two ends. CDR1 is SEHNR and CDR2 is FQNEAQ in the germline V gene (reference sequence). Exclusion of patients followed from uncontrolled infection, other autoimmune disease, pregnancy or lactation. General observations from the study: Using 13 V-J features, a model discriminated ophthalmopathy from stable hyperthyroidism.

The receptor was isolated from a woman between 18 and 29 years old with Graves' hyperthyroidism. The chain employs TRBV7-9 and TRBJ2-3; D is uncertain. The sequenced sample was blood. The CDR3 DNA reads as TGTGCCAGCAGCATCTCGACCCGCGACGGCGCAGATACGCAGTATTTT. Amino acid sequence: CASSISTRDGADTQYF.